The 5 T cell receptor beta chains given below trace back to one sample, sequenced in a study of cytomegalovirus exposure and HLA in healthy donors. The study ran its PCR with 60 Vbeta and 13 Jbeta primers. Repertoires were generated with immunoSEQ multiplex PCR, while TCRdb's copy carries only in-frame clones and drops some. The profile covers more than 100,000 clones, with around 77% appearing a single time and roughly 1% taken by the ten largest. The sequenced sample was PBMCs. The receptors were sampled from a woman aged 55-70 years in good health and CMV-seronegative.

The chain is built from TRBV6-5 and TRBJ2-7; D perhaps matches TRBD2 (6 bases). CDR3 size: 16 residues. V gave up 2 bases and J gave up 2 bases, with 16 bases separating them. The germline V gene has CDR1 MNHEY and CDR2 SVGAGI. The CDR3 DNA reads TGTGCCAGCAGTTACGCTGACCGACTAGATACCTACGAGCAGTACTTC. It codes for CASSYADRLDTYEQYF.

This rearrangement joins TRBV2 to TRBJ2-1, with 13 bases that match TRBD2. Trimming took 2 bases from V and 7 from J; bases not matched to a gene: 2. Germline V lookup: CDR1 SNHLY, CDR2 FYNNEI. This CDR3 is built from 15 residues. The CDR3 reads CASSERTSGGNEQFF. CDR3 DNA: TGTGCCAGCAGTGAAAGGACTAGCGGGGGAAATGAGCAGTTCTTC. Full variable domain (remainder filled in from reference TRBV2 and TRBJ2-1): EPEVTQTPSHQVTQMGQEVILRCVPISNHLYFYWYRQILGQKVEFLVSFYNNEISEKSEIFDDQFSVERPDGSNFTLKIRSTKLEDSAMYFCASSERTSGGNEQFFGPGTRLTVL.

The V call is TRBV5-1, the J call TRBJ2-1, with D perhaps TRBD2 (5 bases). CDR1 and CDR2 (germline): SGHRS, YFSETQ. V lost 0 bases and J 6 bases, leaving 13 bases between the germline ends. The CDR3 consists of 15 residues. CDR3 nucleotides: TGCGCCAGCAGCTTGGCCGGGCTAGGGAGCAATGAGCAGTTCTTC. Translated, it gives CASSLAGLGSNEQFF.

This clone was recorded only once. The chain has TRBV21-1 and TRBJ2-7; TRBD2 is the table's D call and was not checked against the DNA. TRBV21-1 is marked as a pseudogene. This CDR3 is 18 amino acids long. The CDR3 DNA sequence: TGTGCCAGCAGCAAAGTGAGCCCTCTAGCGGGAGGGGTATACGAGCAGTACTTC. Protein: CASSKVSPLAGGVYEQYF.

The chain employs TRBV19 and TRBJ1-6; D remains unclear. V lost 5 bases and J 6 bases, leaving 11 bases between the germline ends. Germline CDR1 is LNHDA and CDR2 is SQIVND (reference sequence). The CDR3 consists of 14 residues. The DNA of the CDR3 is TGTGCCAGTAGTCTGACAACCGGTAATTCACCCCTCCACTTT. The encoded protein is CASSLTTGNSPLHF.